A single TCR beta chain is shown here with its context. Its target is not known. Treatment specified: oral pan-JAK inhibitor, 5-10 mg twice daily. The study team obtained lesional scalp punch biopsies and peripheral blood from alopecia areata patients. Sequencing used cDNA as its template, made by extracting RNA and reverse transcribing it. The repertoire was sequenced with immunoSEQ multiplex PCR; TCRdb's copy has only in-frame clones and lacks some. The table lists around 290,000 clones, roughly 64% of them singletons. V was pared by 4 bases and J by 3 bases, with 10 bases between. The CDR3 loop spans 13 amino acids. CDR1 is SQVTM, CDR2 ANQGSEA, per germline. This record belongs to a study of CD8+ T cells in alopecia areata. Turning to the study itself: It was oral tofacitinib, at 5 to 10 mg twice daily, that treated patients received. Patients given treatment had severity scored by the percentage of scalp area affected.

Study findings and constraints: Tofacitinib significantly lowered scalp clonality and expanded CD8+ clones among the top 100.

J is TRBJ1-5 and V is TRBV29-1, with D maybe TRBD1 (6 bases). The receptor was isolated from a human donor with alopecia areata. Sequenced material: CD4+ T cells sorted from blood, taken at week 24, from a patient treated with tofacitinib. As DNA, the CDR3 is TGCAGCGTTGCGGACAGCATCAATCAGCCCCAGCATTTT. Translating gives CSVADSINQPQHF. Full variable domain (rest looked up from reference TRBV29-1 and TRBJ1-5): SAVISQKPSRDICQRGTSLTIQCQVDSQVTMMFWYRQQPGQSLTLIATANQGSEATYESGFVIDKFPISRPNLTFSTLTVSNMSPEDSSIYLCSVADSINQPQHFGDGTRLSIL.